Described below is a single T cell receptor (beta chain) sequence and its context. In the source study's methods: The assay estimated nucleated cells by amplifying reference gene primers. The repertoire was sequenced with immunoSEQ multiplex PCR; TCRdb's copy has only in-frame clones and lacks some. V and J calls and clone size are copied from that table; D and trimming were computed from the DNA. Of about 260,000 clones in the sample, approximately 86% were seen once. This record comes from a study of blood T cell repertoires in COVID-19. Background on the study: COVID-19 samples, acute and convalescent, were from the United States, Italy and Spain. The analysed material was cDNA or gDNA that came from T cells, B-cell-depleted T cells, or PBMCs.

Patients at the Seattle site were enrolled during active infection and followed longitudinally. The receptor comes from a woman aged 55-70 years with COVID-19, enrolled during active disease. The specimen sequenced was peripheral blood.

CDR3 region: CASSFGTELNTEAFF. Written as DNA, the CDR3 is TGTGCCAGCAGTTTTGGGACAGAGTTGAACACTGAAGCTTTCTTT. This chain uses TRBV28 with TRBJ1-1, with 7 bases lining up with TRBD1. CDR3 size: 15 residues. Germline CDR1 MDHEN, CDR2 SYDVKM. With 3 bases clipped from V and 0 bases from J, the junction kept 4 bases outside the gene matches.